This T cell receptor (beta chain) originates from a study of blood T cell repertoires in COVID-19 (TCRdb year 2020). Broadly, across the study: Collaborator samples came from the United States, Italy and Spain and covered acute and convalescent phases of COVID-19. The prospective study material was composed of cDNA or gDNA derived from T cells, B-cell-depleted T cells, or PBMCs. The repertoires were made available in a free public database intended to serve as a resource for research on the immune response to SARS-CoV-2. Samples came from the ongoing ImmuneRACE study (first 160 participants) plus 1,254 subjects from 6 global collaborators. The sample metadata nearly always contained a de-identified subject ID, COVID-19 status, age in years and sex. Where HLA class I and class II types were available, the types were taken from metadata supplied by the sample provider, not from assay-based typing. Deeply sampled blood TCRbeta repertoires from subjects exposed to, actively infected with, or recovered from COVID-19 were included in the dataset. General study outcomes and caveats: The quantity of clinical and demographic metadata differed by source and by participant and was supplied without curation.

TCRbeta CDR3 regions were amplified from genomic DNA by means of the immunoSEQ Assay, a bias-controlled multiplex PCR. As for the original processing: The number of nucleated cells in each sample was estimated from the amplification of reference gene primers within the assay. To quantify the absolute abundance of each unique TCRbeta CDR3 rearrangement, sequence reads were collapsed and filtered. For each sample, productive Simpson clonality was calculated by taking the square root of Simpson's diversity index across productive rearrangements. The source is immuneACCESS, and TCRdb retained only in-frame sequences with V and J called. Part of the clones is not carried over; for the studies checked, unresolved V genes explain less than half of this, and the remainder is unexplained. V, J and clone size are taken as reported in that table, and D and trimming were inferred from the DNA itself. The sample table contains some 110,000 clones; only one count was recorded for roughly four fifths of them. The ten largest clones add up to about 4.8% of the sample.

A few counts support this clone. Its antigen is still unknown. Base qualities are not recorded, but no much larger clone differs from it by a single base. Each collaborating institution followed its own protocols to collect whole blood in K2EDTA tubes. Collaborator samples were shipped for TCRbeta analysis as frozen whole blood, isolated PBMCs, or DNA extracted from either sample type. V and J are truncated by 4 bases and 5 bases respectively, leaving an intervening sequence of 17 bases. The CDR3 spans 15 residues, from the cysteine through the phenylalanine. CDR3 DNA is the only sequence kept; it has 45 bases, read in frame from the first base. CDR1 and CDR2, per the germline V gene, are SGHNT and YENEEA.

The rearrangement combines TRBV11-3 with TRBJ1-2; a tentative D match to TRBD1 spans 5 bases. This clonotype originated in a man aged 55 to 70 with acute or convalescent COVID-19. The specimen sequenced was peripheral blood. For the CDR3, the sequence is CASSSSIGAGYGYTF. The bases are TGTGCCAGCAGCTCCTCGATAGGGGCAGGGTATGGCTACACCTTC.